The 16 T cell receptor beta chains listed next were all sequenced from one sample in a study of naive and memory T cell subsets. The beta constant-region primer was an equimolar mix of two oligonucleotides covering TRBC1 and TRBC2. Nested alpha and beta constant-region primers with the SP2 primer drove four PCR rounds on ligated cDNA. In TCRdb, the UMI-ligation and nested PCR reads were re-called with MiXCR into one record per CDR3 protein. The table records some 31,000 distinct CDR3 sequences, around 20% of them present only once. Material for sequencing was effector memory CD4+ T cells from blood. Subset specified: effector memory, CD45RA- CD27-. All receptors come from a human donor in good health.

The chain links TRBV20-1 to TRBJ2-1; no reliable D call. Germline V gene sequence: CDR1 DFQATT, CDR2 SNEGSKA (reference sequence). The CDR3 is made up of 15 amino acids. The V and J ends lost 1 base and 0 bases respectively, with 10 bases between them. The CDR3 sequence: CSARGLPISYNEQFF. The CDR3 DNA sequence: TGCAGTGCTAGAGGACTTCCGATCTCCTACAATGAGCAGTTCTTC.

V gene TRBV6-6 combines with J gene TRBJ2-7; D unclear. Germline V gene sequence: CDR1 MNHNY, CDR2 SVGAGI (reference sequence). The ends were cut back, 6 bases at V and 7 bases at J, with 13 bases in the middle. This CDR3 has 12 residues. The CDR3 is CASRVWRQEQYF. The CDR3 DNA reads TGTGCCAGCAGGGTTTGGCGGCAGGAGCAGTACTTC.

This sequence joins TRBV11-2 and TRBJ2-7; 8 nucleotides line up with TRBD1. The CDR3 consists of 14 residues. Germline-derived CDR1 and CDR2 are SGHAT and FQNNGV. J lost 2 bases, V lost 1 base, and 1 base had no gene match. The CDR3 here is CASSLGTGPYEQYF. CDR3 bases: TGTGCCAGCAGCTTAGGGACAGGGCCCTACGAGCAGTACTTC.

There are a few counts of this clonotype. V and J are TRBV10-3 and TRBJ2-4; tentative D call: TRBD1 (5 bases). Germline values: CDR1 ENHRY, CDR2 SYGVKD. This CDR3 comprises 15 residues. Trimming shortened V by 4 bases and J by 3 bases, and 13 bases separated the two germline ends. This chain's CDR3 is CAISGQGGDKNIQYF. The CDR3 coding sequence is TGTGCCATCAGTGGCCAGGGTGGGGACAAAAACATTCAGTACTTC.

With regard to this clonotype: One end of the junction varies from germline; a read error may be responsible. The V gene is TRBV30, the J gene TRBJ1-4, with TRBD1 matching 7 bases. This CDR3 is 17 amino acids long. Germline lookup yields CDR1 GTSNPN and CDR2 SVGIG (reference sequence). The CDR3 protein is CALSGPRGGAGYEKLFF. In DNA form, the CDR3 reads TGTGCCTTGAGTGGACCAAGAGGGGGCGCAGGGTATGAAAAACTGTTTTTT.

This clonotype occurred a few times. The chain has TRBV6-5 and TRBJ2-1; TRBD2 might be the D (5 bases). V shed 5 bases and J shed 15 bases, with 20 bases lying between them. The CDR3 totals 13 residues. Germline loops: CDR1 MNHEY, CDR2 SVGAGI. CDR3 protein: CASSRREGDMRFF. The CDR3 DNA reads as TGTGCCAGCAGTCGACGCGAGGGAGACATGCGGTTCTTC.

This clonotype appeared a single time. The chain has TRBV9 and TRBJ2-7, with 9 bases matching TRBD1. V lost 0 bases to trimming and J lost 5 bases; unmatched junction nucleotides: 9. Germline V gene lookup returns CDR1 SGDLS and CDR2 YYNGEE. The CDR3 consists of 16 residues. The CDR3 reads CASSVDHTGGRDEQYF. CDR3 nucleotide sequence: TGTGCCAGCAGCGTAGATCATACAGGGGGCAGGGACGAGCAGTACTTC.

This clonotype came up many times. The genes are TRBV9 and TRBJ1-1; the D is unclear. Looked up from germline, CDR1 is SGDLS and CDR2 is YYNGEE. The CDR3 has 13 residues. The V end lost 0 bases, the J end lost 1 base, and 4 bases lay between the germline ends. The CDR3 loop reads CASSVAPNTEAFF. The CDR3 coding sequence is TGTGCCAGCAGCGTAGCCCCGAACACTGAAGCTTTCTTT.

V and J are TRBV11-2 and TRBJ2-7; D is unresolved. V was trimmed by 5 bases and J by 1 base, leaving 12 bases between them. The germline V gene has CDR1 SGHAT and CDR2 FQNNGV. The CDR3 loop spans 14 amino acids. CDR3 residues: CASSVGRASYEQYF. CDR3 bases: TGTGCCAGCAGCGTTGGACGTGCGTCCTACGAGCAGTACTTC.

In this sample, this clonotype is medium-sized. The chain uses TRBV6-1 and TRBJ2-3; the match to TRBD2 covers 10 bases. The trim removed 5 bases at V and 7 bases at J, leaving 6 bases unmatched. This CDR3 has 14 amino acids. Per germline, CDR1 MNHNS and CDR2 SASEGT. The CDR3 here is CASSIAGGLNTQYF. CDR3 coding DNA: TGTGCCAGCAGTATAGCGGGAGGTTTGAATACGCAGTATTTT.

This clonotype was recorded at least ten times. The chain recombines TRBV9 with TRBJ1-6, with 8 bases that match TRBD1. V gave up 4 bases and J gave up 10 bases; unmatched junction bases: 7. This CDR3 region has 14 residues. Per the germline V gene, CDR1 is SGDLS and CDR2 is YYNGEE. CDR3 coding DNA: TGTGCCAGCAGCCTGGACAGGGTCAAGTCACCCCTCCACTTT. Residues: CASSLDRVKSPLHF.

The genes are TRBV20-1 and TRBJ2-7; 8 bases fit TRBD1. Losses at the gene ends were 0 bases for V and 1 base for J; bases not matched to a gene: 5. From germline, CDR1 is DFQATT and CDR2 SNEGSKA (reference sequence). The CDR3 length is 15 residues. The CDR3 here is CSARDLDRGSYEQYF. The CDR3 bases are TGCAGTGCTAGAGATCTTGACAGGGGTTCCTACGAGCAGTACTTC.

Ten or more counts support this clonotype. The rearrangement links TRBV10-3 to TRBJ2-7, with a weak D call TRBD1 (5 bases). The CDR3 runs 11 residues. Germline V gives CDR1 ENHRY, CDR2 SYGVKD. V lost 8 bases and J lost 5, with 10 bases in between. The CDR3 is CAIAQGNEQYF. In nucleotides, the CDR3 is TGTGCCATCGCGCAGGGTAACGAGCAGTACTTC.

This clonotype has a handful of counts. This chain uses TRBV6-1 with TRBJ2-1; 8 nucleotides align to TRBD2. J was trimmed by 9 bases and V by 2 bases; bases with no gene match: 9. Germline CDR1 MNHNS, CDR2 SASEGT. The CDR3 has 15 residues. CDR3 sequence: CASSELPREVSEQFF. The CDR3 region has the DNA TGTGCCAGCAGTGAACTCCCGCGGGAGGTCAGTGAGCAGTTCTTC.

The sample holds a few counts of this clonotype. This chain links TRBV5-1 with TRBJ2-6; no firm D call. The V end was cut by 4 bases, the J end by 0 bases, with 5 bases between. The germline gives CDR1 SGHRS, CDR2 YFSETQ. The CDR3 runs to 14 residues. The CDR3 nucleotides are TGCGCCAGCAGCCCAGTCTCTGGGGCCAACGTCCTGACTTTC. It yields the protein CASSPVSGANVLTF. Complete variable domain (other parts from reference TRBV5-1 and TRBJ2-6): KAGVTQTPRYLIKTRGQQVTLSCSPISGHRSVSWYQQTPGQGLQFLFEYFSETQRNKGNFPGRFSGRQFSNSRSEMNVSTLELGDSALYLCASSPVSGANVLTFGAGSRLTVL.

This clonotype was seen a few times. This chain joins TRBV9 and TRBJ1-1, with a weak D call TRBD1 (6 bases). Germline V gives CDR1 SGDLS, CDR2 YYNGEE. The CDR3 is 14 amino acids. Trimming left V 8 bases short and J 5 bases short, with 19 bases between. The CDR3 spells CASTEFGGGTEAFF. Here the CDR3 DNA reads TGTGCCAGTACGGAGTTCGGGGGCGGGACTGAAGCTTTCTTT.